A selection of T cell receptor beta chains follows, all from one sample in a study of blood T cell repertoires in COVID-19. Here immunoSEQ multiplex PCR was the method, and the copy in TCRdb shows in-frame clones only, minus some. The table records under 250,000 clones, 86% of them present only once. The specimen was peripheral blood. Every receptor here comes from a woman aged 55-75 years who had recovered from COVID-19. Both conserved end residues are part of each CDR3. The D gene is left open where the match is weak. Rows may omit the clone size; those that give it use once, few, many or a size class.

j_call | v_call | clone_size | cdr3_length | d_call | cdr3_aa | cdr3_nt
TRBJ2-3 | TRBV28 | - | 13 | - | CASRSQGTDTQYF | TGTGCCAGCAGATCGCAGGGCACAGATACGCAGTATTTT
TRBJ1-4 | TRBV5-1 | - | 13 | - | CASSRGTNEKLFF | TGCGCCAGCAGTCGGGGGACTAATGAAAAACTGTTTTTT
TRBJ2-6 | TRBV6-5 | - | 15 | TRBD1 | CASRGQSSGANVLTF | TGTGCCAGCAGGGGACAGAGCTCTGGGGCCAACGTCCTGACTTTC
TRBJ2-1 | TRBV19 | - | 15 | - | CASSNRGRAYNEQFF | TGTGCCAGTAGTAACCGGGGGAGAGCCTACAATGAGCAGTTCTTC
TRBJ2-5 | TRBV10-3 | - | 15 | TRBD2 | CAIGLAGGQAETQYF | TGTGCCATCGGACTAGCGGGGGGACAGGCGGAGACCCAGTACTTC
TRBJ2-7 | TRBV27 | - | 14 | - | CASRPLTGGYEQYF | TGCGCCAGCCGACCCTTGACAGGAGGCTACGAGCAGTACTTC
TRBJ1-3 | TRBV3-1/TRBV3-2 | - | 15 | TRBD1 | CASSLPWTGGGTIYF | TGTGCCAGCAGCCTACCGTGGACAGGGGGAGGAACCATATATTTT
TRBJ1-1 | TRBV12-3/TRBV12-4 | few | 12 | - | CASSRRQEKAFF | TGTGCCAGCAGTAGACGACAGGAAAAAGCTTTCTTT
TRBJ1-3 | TRBV5-1 | - | 16 | - | CASSLAGAAYGNTIYF | TGCGCCAGCAGCTTGGCAGGGGCGGCGTATGGAAACACCATATATTTT
TRBJ1-6 | TRBV5-5 | - | 17 | - | CASSLVQGSSYNSPLHF | TGTGCCAGCAGCTTGGTGCAGGGAAGTTCCTATAATTCACCCCTCCACTTT
TRBJ2-3 | TRBV27 | - | 15 | TRBD2 | CASSLKRGAEAPQYF | TGTGCCAGCAGTTTGAAGCGGGGGGCCGAGGCCCCGCAGTATTTT
TRBJ1-6 | TRBV13 | once | 14 | - | CASSLYDSNSPLHF | TGTGCCAGCAGCTTATACGACAGTAATTCACCCCTCCACTTT
TRBJ2-4 | TRBV3-1/TRBV3-2 | - | 17 | TRBD1 | CASSQDPGQGSKNIQYF | TGTGCCAGCAGCCAAGACCCGGGACAGGGTTCCAAAAACATTCAGTACTTC
TRBJ1-2 | TRBV7-3 | few | 14 | - | CASSLNVQNYGYTF | TGTGCCAGCAGCTTAAACGTACAAAACTATGGCTACACCTTC
TRBJ2-3 | TRBV7-9 | - | 13 | - | CASSLSGADTQYF | TGTGCCAGCAGCTTATCAGGGGCAGATACGCAGTATTTT
TRBJ1-2 | TRBV28 | - | 15 | - | CASSLGGQIRYGYTF | TGTGCCAGCAGTTTGGGCGGACAAATCCGCTATGGCTACACCTTC
TRBJ2-3 | TRBV7-2 | - | 14 | - | CASSQGGGTDTQYF | TGTGCCAGCAGCCAAGGGGGGGGCACAGATACGCAGTATTTT
TRBJ2-3 | TRBV4-2 | - | 16 | - | CASSQDAGTGTDTQYF | TGTGCCAGCAGCCAAGATGCAGGGACTGGCACAGATACGCAGTATTTT
TRBJ2-3 | TRBV6-5 | - | 14 | TRBD2 | CASRIAGGVDTQYF | TGTGCCAGCAGGATAGCGGGGGGAGTAGATACGCAGTATTTT
TRBJ2-7 | TRBV18 | - | 14 | - | CASSPRQLPTGQYF | TGTGCCAGCTCTCCCCGACAGTTACCTACGGGGCAGTACTTC
TRBJ1-2 | TRBV15 | - | 15 | - | CATSTSRVGGYGYTF | TGTGCCACCAGCACTAGCAGGGTGGGAGGCTATGGCTACACCTTC
TRBJ1-2 | TRBV12-3/TRBV12-4 | - | 13 | - | CASSLTQVYGYTF | TGTGCCAGCAGTTTAACACAGGTCTATGGCTACACCTTC
TRBJ2-7 | TRBV7-2 | - | 14 | TRBD1 | CASSSQGASFRFYF | TGTGCCAGCAGCTCACAGGGGGCGAGTTTCCGGTTTTACTTC
TRBJ1-2 | TRBV6-5 | once | 13 | - | CASSAQGNYGYTF | TGTGCCAGCAGCGCCCAGGGCAACTATGGCTACACCTTC
TRBJ2-3 | TRBV19 | - | 16 | TRBD1 | CASSPGQGSWGDTQYF | TGTGCCAGTAGTCCGGGACAGGGCTCATGGGGAGATACGCAGTATTTT
TRBJ2-3 | TRBV7-2 | - | 15 | TRBD1 | CASSFDRGLTDTQYF | TGTGCCAGCAGCTTTGACAGGGGGCTAACAGATACGCAGTATTTT
TRBJ2-3 | TRBV7-8 | - | 14 | - | CASSLDYGTDTQYF | TGTGCCAGCAGCTTAGATTATGGCACAGATACGCAGTATTTT
TRBJ2-5 | TRBV5-1 | - | 13 | TRBD1 | CASSLGQGETQYF | TGCGCCAGCAGCTTGGGACAGGGAGAGACCCAGTACTTC
TRBJ1-2 | TRBV6-4 | - | 14 | TRBD1 | CASRTGGGNYGYTF | TGTGCCAGCAGGACAGGGGGCGGAAACTATGGCTACACCTTC
TRBJ2-1 | TRBV4-3 | few | 14 | TRBD2 | CASAGTRHYNEQFF | TGCGCCAGCGCTGGGACTAGGCATTACAATGAGCAGTTCTTC
TRBJ2-5 | TRBV19 | - | 17 | TRBD2 | CASSPGLAVNGAETQYF | TGTGCCAGTAGTCCCGGACTAGCGGTCAACGGGGCAGAGACCCAGTACTTC
TRBJ2-6 | TRBV25-1 | - | 16 | - | CASSAHGASGANVLTF | TGTGCCAGCAGTGCTCACGGTGCCTCTGGGGCCAACGTCCTGACTTTC
TRBJ1-1 | TRBV29-1 | once | 13 | TRBD1 | CSVVGTGGLGAFF | TGCAGCGTCGTCGGAACAGGGGGGTTGGGAGCTTTCTTT
TRBJ1-5 | TRBV7-9 | - | 15 | TRBD1 | CASSRGQGIRQPQHF | TGTGCCAGCAGCCGGGGACAGGGAATACGTCAGCCCCAGCATTTT
TRBJ2-2 | TRBV10-3 | - | 17 | - | CAISVGRGYRDTGELFF | TGTGCCATCAGTGTCGGCCGGGGATACAGGGACACCGGGGAGCTGTTTTTT
TRBJ2-2 | TRBV5-6 | few | 16 | - | CASRLWATAHTGELFF | TGTGCCAGCAGACTTTGGGCCACAGCCCACACCGGGGAGCTGTTTTTT
TRBJ2-5 | TRBV6-5 | - | 13 | - | CALRGGGDETQYF | TGTGCCCTTAGGGGAGGGGGGGACGAGACCCAGTACTTC
TRBJ1-5 | TRBV3-1/TRBV3-2 | - | 16 | - | CASSQRTGAGNQPQHF | TGTGCCAGCAGCCAACGTACAGGAGCCGGCAATCAGCCCCAGCATTTT
TRBJ1-5 | TRBV7-2 | - | 15 | - | CASSLTRDGNQPQHF | TGTGCCAGCAGCTTAACCAGGGATGGCAATCAGCCCCAGCATTTT
TRBJ2-7 | TRBV5-1 | - | 14 | TRBD1 | CASSTGDRDYEQYF | TGCGCCAGCAGCACCGGGGACAGGGACTACGAGCAGTACTTC
TRBJ1-3 | TRBV18 | - | 14 | TRBD1 | CASSPTGIRNTIYF | TGTGCCAGCTCCCCGACAGGGATCAGAAACACCATATATTTT
TRBJ1-5 | TRBV19 | - | 18 | TRBD1 | CASSIVGQWDRGGQPQHF | TGTGCCAGTAGTATCGTGGGGCAATGGGACAGGGGCGGTCAGCCCCAGCATTTT
TRBJ1-1 | TRBV4-1 | - | 15 | TRBD1 | CASSHSGQGDTEAFF | TGCGCCAGCAGCCATTCAGGACAGGGAGACACTGAAGCTTTCTTT
TRBJ1-3 | TRBV7-9 | few | 15 | - | CASSLSVSSGNTIYF | TGTGCCAGCAGCTTGAGTGTTTCCTCTGGAAACACCATATATTTT
TRBJ2-5 | TRBV7-9 | - | 16 | - | CASSSPQAYFQETQYF | TGTGCCAGCAGCTCCCCCCAGGCCTACTTCCAAGAGACCCAGTACTTC
TRBJ2-1 | TRBV9 | - | 14 | TRBD2 | CASSRTAGGNEQFF | TGTGCCAGCAGCCGGACGGCGGGGGGCAATGAGCAGTTCTTC
TRBJ1-2 | TRBV15 | - | 18 | - | CATSSRAQGFLSRYGYTF | TGTGCCACCAGCAGCCGGGCCCAGGGCTTCCTTTCCCGCTATGGCTACACCTTC
TRBJ1-2 | TRBV13 | - | 18 | - | CASSDGGRAGVANYGYTF | TGTGCCAGCAGCGACGGGGGTCGGGCGGGGGTAGCTAACTATGGCTACACCTTC
TRBJ2-3 | TRBV2 | - | 12 | - | CAGGLHTDTQYF | TGTGCCGGCGGCCTACACACAGATACGCAGTATTTT
TRBJ2-7 | TRBV18 | few | 15 | TRBD1 | CASSLEQGDRVEQYF | TGTGCCAGCTCACTAGAACAGGGGGACCGCGTCGAGCAGTACTTC
TRBJ2-1 | TRBV7-2 | - | 17 | TRBD2 | CASSLGLAGGLVFEQFF | TGTGCCAGCAGCTTAGGACTAGCGGGGGGGCTTGTCTTCGAGCAGTTCTTC